These 4 T cell receptor beta chains came from one sample sequenced in a study of OX40 agonist ivuxolimab in advanced cancers. Assay used: immunoSEQ multiplex PCR; TCRdb lists only in-frame clones, some missing. This table has about 46,000 clones, around 90% appearing once. The material was CD4+ or CD8+ T cells sorted from blood, obtained in a trial of the OX40 agonist ivuxolimab. The source of these receptors is an adult with an advanced solid tumor such as melanoma, head and neck, liver or kidney cancer.

The chain couples TRBV10-2 to TRBJ2-2; 7 bases line up with TRBD1. This CDR3 spans 15 amino acids. Trimming at V came to 6 bases and at J to 1 base, leaving 5 bases not matched to a gene. The germline V gene has CDR1 WSHSY and CDR2 SAAADI. The CDR3 region has the DNA TGCGCCAGCAGACGGACAGGCAGGAACACCGGGGAGCTGTTTTTT. Translated, it gives CASRRTGRNTGELFF.

This clone was picked up one time. Here the CDR3 reads CAIADGTPNEKLFF. The CDR3 DNA follows: TGTGCCATCGCCGACGGGACCCCTAATGAAAAACTGTTTTTT. This chain uses TRBV6-6 with TRBJ1-4, with D possibly matching TRBD1 (5 bases). Germline CDR1 reads MNHNY; CDR2 reads SVGAGI (reference sequence). This CDR3 has 14 residues. Trimming pared 10 bases from V and 3 bases from J, leaving 15 bases between.

This chain links TRBV19 with TRBJ1-5, with 7 bases that match TRBD1. Germline V gives CDR1 LNHDA, CDR2 SQIVND (reference sequence). The CDR3 runs to 15 residues. J gave up 2 bases and V 6 bases, and 7 bases lay outside the gene matches. DNA for the CDR3: TGTGCCAGTAGCCTAATTGGACAGGGCAATCAGCCCCAGCATTTT. Translated: CASSLIGQGNQPQHF.

The chain couples TRBV7-6 to TRBJ1-1; TRBD1 aligns across 7 bases. This CDR3 contains 14 residues. Germline CDR1 reads SGHVS; CDR2 reads FNYEAQ. Losses at the gene ends were 1 base for V and 2 bases for J; bases not matched to a gene: 1. This CDR3 is CASSLGDSNTEAFF. CDR3 DNA sequence: TGTGCCAGCAGCTTAGGGGACAGCAACACTGAAGCTTTCTTT.